This TCR beta chain was sequenced for a study of shared clonotypes between healthy human individuals. The study, taken as a whole, reports: It was the few donors that limited the genetic and exposure-history diversity represented.

This clone was seen a handful of times. Its antigen is currently unknown. Nashville, Tennessee was home to all donors, each a Caucasian adult. The unsorted samples took tens of millions of PBMCs to get genomic DNA. Deep-level settings were used for running the assay. Assay used: immunoSEQ multiplex PCR; TCRdb lists only in-frame clones, some missing. The sample includes around 500,000 clones, roughly 83% of them seen just once. Germline assignment: CDR1 MDHEN and CDR2 SYDVKM. The CDR3 is 14 residues long. The ends were cut back, 6 bases at V and 0 bases at J, with 9 bases in the middle. The chain uses TRBV28 and TRBJ1-5, with TRBD1 as a possible D gene (6 bases). The TCR originated in a woman aged 40 to 50 in good health. Some clones in this sample may be carry-over from other donors' samples. The source material was PBMCs. DNA of the CDR3: TGTGCCAGCAGACGGACAGATAGCAATCAGCCCCAGCATTTT. Encoded protein: CASRRTDSNQPQHF.